These T cell receptor beta chains were read from a single sample in a study of T cell responses to AZD1222 COVID-19 vaccine. This table comes from immunoSEQ multiplex PCR, and its TCRdb copy is limited to in-frame clones, with some not included. The sample lists 80,000 or so clones; more than 90% were seen once. The material was peripheral blood, obtained 28 days after the second AZD1222 dose. These receptors were taken from an adult who received the AZD1222 COVID-19 vaccine. Each CDR3 is given with its conserved first and last residue. The order of the fields is D gene, J gene, V gene, clone size, CDR3 DNA, CDR3 protein. D genes are given only for firm matches. Not all rows give a size; the values are once, few, many and, for expanded clones, a class.

-,TRBJ1-1,TRBV3-1/TRBV3-2,-,TGTGCCAGCAGCACCCGGGCCTTTGAAGCTTTCTTT,CASSTRAFEAFF
TRBD1,TRBJ1-5,TRBV15,-,TGTGCCACCAGCAGGGGACAGAGGGCGACGCATCAGCCCCAGCATTTT,CATSRGQRATHQPQHF
TRBD2,TRBJ2-7,TRBV5-6,-,TGTGCCAGCAGCCCAGGTCCTAGGACTAGAAACGAGCAGTACTTC,CASSPGPRTRNEQYF
-,TRBJ2-2,TRBV5-5,-,TGTGCCAGCAGCTTGAACACCGGGGAGCTGTTTTTT,CASSLNTGELFF
TRBD1,TRBJ2-1,TRBV9,-,TGTGCCAGCAGCGCACAGGGGAACTCCTACAATGAGCAGTTCTTC,CASSAQGNSYNEQFF
-,TRBJ1-5,TRBV3-1/TRBV3-2,-,TGTGCCAGCAGCCAAGATCAAGGGGGGGGTCAGCCCCAGCATTTT,CASSQDQGGGQPQHF
TRBD1,TRBJ2-5,TRBV11-3,-,TGTGCCAGCAGGGGACAGGGGGAGACCCAGTACTTC,CASRGQGETQYF
-,TRBJ2-1,TRBV18,-,TGTGCCAGCTCACCACTGGGGGTGAGGGGCAATGAGCAGTTCTTC,CASSPLGVRGNEQFF
TRBD2,TRBJ2-5,TRBV19,-,TGTGCCACAAAAAACCGGATCCAGCGGGAGGAACAGGAGCACCAGTACTTC,CATKNRIQREEQEHQYF
TRBD2,TRBJ2-1,TRBV10-1,-,TGCGCCAGCAGTGTTAGCGGGAACTACAATGAGCAGTTCTTC,CASSVSGNYNEQFF
TRBD1,TRBJ1-2,TRBV30,-,TGTGCCTGGGACAGGGGGAACTATGGCTACACCTTC,CAWDRGNYGYTF
TRBD1,TRBJ1-1,TRBV11-2,-,TGTGCCAGCAGCTTAGGGGACAGGGCAGACACTGAAGCTTTCTTT,CASSLGDRADTEAFF
-,TRBJ1-2,TRBV28,-,TGTGCCAGCAGTTTAGTGCAGGCCCGCGGAGGCTACACCTTC,CASSLVQARGGYTF
TRBD2,TRBJ2-7,TRBV5-4,-,TGTGCCAGCAGCACCCGAGGGAGATCGGCAGGCTCTCTTCGGGAGGTGCAGTACTTC,CASSTRGRSAGSLREVQYF
TRBD1,TRBJ1-1,TRBV3-1/TRBV3-2,-,TGTGCCAGCAGCGACAGGGGCCCCACGAATACTTTCTTT,CASSDRGPTNTFF
TRBD1,TRBJ2-3,TRBV3-1/TRBV3-2,-,TGTGCCAGCAGGCTCTGGGGACAGGGCACAGATACGCAGTATTTT,CASRLWGQGTDTQYF
TRBD2,TRBJ2-1,TRBV6-1,-,TGTGCCAGCAGTGAAAGAAGACTAGCGGGAGACGCCGGTGAGCAGTTCTTC,CASSERRLAGDAGEQFF
TRBD1,TRBJ1-3,TRBV29-1,-,TGCAGCGTAGGCAAGGACAGGGCAGGAAACACCATATATTTT,CSVGKDRAGNTIYF
-,TRBJ2-7,TRBV4-1,once,TGCGCCAGCAGCCAAGATCCTGGCGCCATCTCCTACGAGCAGTACTTC,CASSQDPGAISYEQYF
TRBD1,TRBJ1-4,TRBV5-1,-,TGCGCCAGCAGCCCGGGAACGGGACAGGGCGCAACTAATGAAAAACTGTTTTTT,CASSPGTGQGATNEKLFF
-,TRBJ1-1,TRBV27,-,TGTGCCAGCAGTCCCCAGGGAACTGAAGCTTTCTTT,CASSPQGTEAFF
-,TRBJ2-7,TRBV14,-,TGTGCCAGCAGCCAAATCGGGGGAGGCTACGAGCAGTACTTC,CASSQIGGGYEQYF
-,TRBJ1-6,TRBV6-5,-,TGTGCCAGCAGAGCCAGTGAGAGCTCACCCCTCCACTTT,CASRASESSPLHF
TRBD1,TRBJ2-7,TRBV6-2/TRBV6-3,-,TGTGCCAGCAGTTCGATTCCGGGACAGGGCTCCTACGAGCAGTACTTC,CASSSIPGQGSYEQYF
-,TRBJ1-5,TRBV3-1/TRBV3-2,-,TGTGCCAGCAGCCAAGTGAGCAATCAGCCCCAGCATTTT,CASSQVSNQPQHF
-,TRBJ2-7,TRBV7-2,-,TGTGCCAGCAGCCTGGGGGGGCGTGAGCAGTACTTC,CASSLGGREQYF
TRBD1,TRBJ1-4,TRBV5-1,-,TGCGCCAGCAGCAGATCGGACAGGGGACGCGAAAAACTGTTTTTT,CASSRSDRGREKLFF
-,TRBJ1-2,TRBV13,-,TGTGCCAGCAGCTTAACGTCGGACTATGGCTACACCTTC,CASSLTSDYGYTF
-,TRBJ2-2,TRBV7-3,-,TGTGCCAGCAGCTTAACCGGGGCAGTCACCGGGGAGCTGTTTTTT,CASSLTGAVTGELFF
TRBD1,TRBJ1-5,TRBV27,-,TGTGCCAGCAGTTCCTACAGGGGGCAAGGCAATCAGCCCCAGCATTTT,CASSSYRGQGNQPQHF